This T cell receptor beta chain appears in the sequencing data of a study of a mutant IDH1 vaccine in newly diagnosed glioma. Study at large: Investigators started vaccination 4-6 weeks after radiotherapy alone, or with temozolomide cycles. Receipt of radiotherapy, temozolomide, or both preceded the study, and most received both. Study-wide points: Vaccine-induced immune responses were detected in roughly 92% of patients.

Germline V CDR1 and CDR2: GTSNPN, SVGIG (reference sequence). The V end lost 5 bases, the J end lost 4 bases, and 13 bases lay between the germline ends. The CDR3 loop spans 13 amino acids. The table came from immunoSEQ multiplex PCR; TCRdb's copy has only in-frame clones and leaves some out. Found here are under 45,000 clones, roughly 81% of them singletons; the top ten hold 9.5% to 13%. As for time point: week 5, during vaccination. In the vaccine, a single dose held 300 ug of the mutant IDH1 20-mer peptide, along with topical imiquimod. Comments on this clone: Its antigen remains unidentified.

Sequenced material: PBMCs, taken from a glioma patient whose treatment included an IDH1 peptide vaccine. The receptor's source is a man aged 45-65 years with glioma. The J gene is TRBJ2-3, the V gene TRBV30; unclear D gene. CDR3 sequence: CAWDPLAADTQYF. In DNA, the CDR3 is TGTGCCTGGGACCCGTTAGCCGCAGATACGCAGTATTTT.